This is a list of T cell receptor beta chains from one sample in a study of Graves' ophthalmopathy and Graves' hyperthyroidism. Each CDR3 protein is one row after TCRdb ran MiXCR on the multiplex PCR reads. The sample carries 400,000 to 500,000 distinct CDR3 sequences, around 20% recorded once. The sample comprised peripheral blood. These receptors all stem from a young woman with stable Graves' hyperthyroidism. The CDR3 runs from the conserved cysteine through the conserved F or W. The order of the fields is V gene, clone size, D gene, J gene, CDR3 protein, CDR3 DNA. D genes are given only for firm matches. Clone size is stated in some rows and not others, as once, few, many or a class when expanded.

V: TRBV28; size: many; D: TRBD1; J: TRBJ1-2; CDR3: CASSPPGQGFGYTF; DNA: TGTGCCAGCAGCCCCCCGGGACAGGGTTTTGGCTACACCTTC
V: TRBV10-3; size: NA; D: NA; J: TRBJ2-1; CDR3: CAISEGVAEFYEQFF; DNA: TGTGCCATCAGTGAAGGAGTAGCGGAGTTTTATGAGCAGTTCTTC
V: TRBV4-3; size: many; D: NA; J: TRBJ2-5; CDR3: CASSQDFGLTGETQYF; DNA: TGCGCCAGCAGCCAAGATTTCGGCCTAACGGGAGAGACCCAGTACTTC
V: TRBV27; size: many; D: TRBD2; J: TRBJ2-5; CDR3: CASRRLAPQETQYF; DNA: TGTGCCAGCAGGAGACTAGCGCCACAAGAGACCCAGTACTTC
V: TRBV20-1; size: many; D: NA; J: TRBJ2-5; CDR3: CSRTGAIQETQYF; DNA: TGCAGTAGAACGGGAGCGATCCAAGAGACCCAGTACTTC
V: TRBV20-1; size: NA; D: TRBD2; J: TRBJ2-3; CDR3: CSAQTSGSWADTQYF; DNA: TGCAGTGCGCAGACTAGCGGAAGCTGGGCAGATACGCAGTATTTT
V: TRBV6-2/TRBV6-3; size: NA; D: NA; J: TRBJ2-2; CDR3: CASSLDGRGNTGELFF; DNA: TGTGCCAGCAGCCTAGATGGGCGGGGCAACACCGGGGAGCTGTTTTTT
V: TRBV7-3; size: many; D: NA; J: TRBJ2-6; CDR3: CASSNSPGPGANVLTF; DNA: TGTGCCAGCAGCAACTCCCCTGGGCCTGGGGCCAACGTCCTGACTTTC
V: TRBV20-1; size: many; D: NA; J: TRBJ1-6; CDR3: CSASWESGSPLHF; DNA: TGCAGTGCTAGTTGGGAGTCTGGCTCACCCCTCCACTTT
V: TRBV25-1; size: many; D: NA; J: TRBJ2-5; CDR3: CASSEIGDNNQETQYF; DNA: TGTGCCAGCAGTGAAATAGGAGACAATAACCAAGAGACCCAGTACTTC
V: TRBV12-3/TRBV12-4; size: many; D: NA; J: TRBJ1-1; CDR3: CASESRPSNTEAFF; DNA: TGTGCCAGCGAATCGAGGCCATCGAACACTGAAGCTTTCTTT
V: TRBV7-4; size: NA; D: NA; J: TRBJ1-5; CDR3: CASSLARGNQPPHF; DNA: TGTGCCAGCAGCTTAGCGCGTGGCAATCAGCCCCCGCATTTT
V: TRBV7-2; size: many; D: NA; J: TRBJ1-6; CDR3: CASSLVAGNNSPLHF; DNA: TGTGCCAGCAGCTTAGTGGCGGGGAATAATTCACCCCTCCACTTT
V: TRBV28; size: NA; D: NA; J: TRBJ2-7; CDR3: CASGLALGGGYEQYF; DNA: TGTGCCAGCGGTTTGGCACTAGGGGGGGGCTACGAGCAGTACTTC
V: TRBV18; size: many; D: NA; J: TRBJ2-5; CDR3: CASSPRARQETQYF; DNA: TGTGCCAGCTCACCCAGGGCAAGACAAGAGACCCAGTACTTC
V: TRBV20-1; size: many; D: TRBD2; J: TRBJ2-7; CDR3: CSAWTSGNEQYF; DNA: TGCAGTGCGTGGACTAGCGGGAACGAGCAGTACTTC
V: TRBV28; size: few; D: NA; J: TRBJ1-2; CDR3: CASTPWGVDYGYTF; DNA: TGTGCCAGCACCCCCTGGGGCGTCGACTATGGCTACACCTTC
V: TRBV12-3/TRBV12-4; size: many; D: TRBD1; J: TRBJ1-5; CDR3: CASSFNRGLNQPQHF; DNA: TGTGCCAGCAGTTTTAACAGGGGGTTGAATCAGCCCCAGCATTTT
V: TRBV2; size: many; D: NA; J: TRBJ2-5; CDR3: CASSEAVSGSLRETQYF; DNA: TGTGCCAGCAGTGAAGCCGTTAGCGGAAGCTTGCGGGAGACCCAGTACTTC
V: TRBV19; size: many; D: NA; J: TRBJ2-7; CDR3: CASSIERGDYEQYF; DNA: TGTGCCAGTAGTATTGAGAGGGGGGACTACGAGCAGTACTTC
V: TRBV7-2; size: many; D: TRBD2; J: TRBJ2-4; CDR3: CASSLARGRQDIQYF; DNA: TGTGCCAGCAGCTTAGCGCGCGGGAGACAAGACATTCAGTACTTC
V: TRBV20-1; size: NA; D: NA; J: TRBJ2-5; CDR3: CSAPRLHGEGETQYF; DNA: TGCAGTGCTCCCCGCTTACATGGGGAAGGGGAGACCCAGTACTTC
V: TRBV29-1; size: many; D: NA; J: TRBJ2-7; CDR3: CSVIPHVRSYEQYF; DNA: TGCAGCGTTATACCCCACGTTCGTAGCTACGAGCAGTACTTC